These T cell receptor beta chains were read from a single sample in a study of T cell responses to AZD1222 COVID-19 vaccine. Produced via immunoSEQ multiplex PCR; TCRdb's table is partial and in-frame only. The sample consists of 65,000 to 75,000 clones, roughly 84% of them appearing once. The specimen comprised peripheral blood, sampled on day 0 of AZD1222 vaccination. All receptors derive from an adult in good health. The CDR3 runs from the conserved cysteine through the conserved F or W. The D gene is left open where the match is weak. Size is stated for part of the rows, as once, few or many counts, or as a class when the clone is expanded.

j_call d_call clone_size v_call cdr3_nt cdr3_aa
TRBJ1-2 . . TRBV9 TGTGCCAGCAGCGGGGCTGTCCTAAGGGGCTACACCTTC CASSGAVLRGYTF
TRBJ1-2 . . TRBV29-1 TGCAGCGTTGTCGGGTTGGGTGGCTACACCTTC CSVVGLGGYTF
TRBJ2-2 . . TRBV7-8 TGTGCCAGCAGCACCCGGAGGACCGTCGTCGGGGAGCTGTTTTTT CASSTRRTVVGELFF
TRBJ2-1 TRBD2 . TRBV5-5 TGTGCCAGCAGCTTGTCTCTAGCGGGAGGGCCCAATGAGCAGTTCTTC CASSLSLAGGPNEQFF
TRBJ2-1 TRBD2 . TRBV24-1 TGTGCCACCAGTGATGGGACTAGCGGAAGGAGGGGCAATGAGCAGTTCTTC CATSDGTSGRRGNEQFF
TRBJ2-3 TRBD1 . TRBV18 TGTGCCAGCTCACCACAACGGACAGGGGGCACAGATACGCAGTATTTT CASSPQRTGGTDTQYF
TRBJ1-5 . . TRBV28 TGTGCCAGCAGGCGGGGGAATCAGCCCCAGCATTTT CASRRGNQPQHF
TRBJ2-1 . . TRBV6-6 TGTGCCAGCAACCCGGGGCCGACACTAAATGAGCAGTTCTTC CASNPGPTLNEQFF
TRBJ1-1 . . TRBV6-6 TGTGCCAGCAGTACACAGGGCGCGGGGGCTGAAGCTTTCTTT CASSTQGAGAEAFF
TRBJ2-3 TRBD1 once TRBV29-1 TGCAGCGTTGAAGGCCCGGGACAGGGGACAGATACGCAGTATTTT CSVEGPGQGTDTQYF
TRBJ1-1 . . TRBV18 TGTGCCAGCTCACCTCACCTACAGCAGAACACTGAAGCTTTCTTT CASSPHLQQNTEAFF
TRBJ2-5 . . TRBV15 TGTGCCACCAGCAGAGATCCCGCCCACCCCCAGGGGCGGGCGGAGACCCAGTACTTC CATSRDPAHPQGRAETQYF
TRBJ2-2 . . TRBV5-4 TGTGCCAGCAGCTTCGGGACTCCAGGGCCCGGGGAGCTGTTTTTT CASSFGTPGPGELFF
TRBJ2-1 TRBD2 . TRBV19 TGTGCCAGTAGGATAGGAGCGGGGGTATACAATGAGCAGTTCTTC CASRIGAGVYNEQFF
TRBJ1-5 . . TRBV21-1 TGTGCCAGCAGGGAGGACAGGGTTAACCAGCCCCAGCATTTT CASREDRVNQPQHF
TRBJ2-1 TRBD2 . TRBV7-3 TGTGCCAGCAGCTTAAGTCCCCGGGGGGGCGATTGGAATGAGCAGTTCTTC CASSLSPRGGDWNEQFF
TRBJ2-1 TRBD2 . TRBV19 TGTGCCAGTAGTATAGTACCCGGGGCTAGCGGGAGGGCCCTGAACTCCTACAATGAGCAGTTCTTC CASSIVPGASGRALNSYNEQFF
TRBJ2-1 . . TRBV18 TGTGCCAGCTCACCACAGGGACGTGAGCAGTTCTTC CASSPQGREQFF
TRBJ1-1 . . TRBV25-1 TGTGCCAGCAGTCCAAGACGGGCGGCTACTGAAGCTTTCTTT CASSPRRAATEAFF
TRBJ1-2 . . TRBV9 TGTGCCAGTACCCGGACAGTAAGCTATGGCTACACCTTC CASTRTVSYGYTF
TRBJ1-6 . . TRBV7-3 TGTGCCAGCAGCTTAAAGCAGGGCGGAAATTCACCCCTCCACTTT CASSLKQGGNSPLHF
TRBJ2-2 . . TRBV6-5 TGTGCCAGCAGTTTTGGTGGCGGGGAGCTGTTTTTT CASSFGGGELFF
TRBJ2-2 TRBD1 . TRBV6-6 TGTGCCAGCAGCCTCGACAGGGGAAACACCGGGGAGCTGTTTTTT CASSLDRGNTGELFF
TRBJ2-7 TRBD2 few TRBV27 TGTGCCAGCAGATACCACCCGGCTAGCGGGAACCTCGAGCAGTACTTC CASRYHPASGNLEQYF
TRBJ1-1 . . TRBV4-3 TGCGCCAGCAGCCAAGATGAAGGGAAACCCCAAAGGTTGACTGAAGCTTTCTTT CASSQDEGKPQRLTEAFF
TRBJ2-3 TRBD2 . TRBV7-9 TGTGCCAGCAGGGATGGACTAGCGGGCGGACGCACAGATACGCAGTATTTT CASRDGLAGGRTDTQYF
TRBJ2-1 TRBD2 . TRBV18 TGTGCCAGCTCACCACCGGGCGCGGGAGGGTCTTACAATGAGCAGTTCTTC CASSPPGAGGSYNEQFF
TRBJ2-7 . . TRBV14 TGTGCCAGCAGCCAAGTGCCCCGGACAAGAGAGCAGTACTTC CASSQVPRTREQYF
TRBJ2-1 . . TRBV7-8 TGTGCCAGCAGCTTAGCGCTCACCAATGAGCAGTTCTTC CASSLALTNEQFF
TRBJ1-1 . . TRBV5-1 TGCGCCAGCAGCGGGCCCACCCCTCCTGAAGCTTTCTTT CASSGPTPPEAFF
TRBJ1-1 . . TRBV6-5 TGTGCCAGCGGAACAGGCCACATGAACACTGAAGCTTTCTTT CASGTGHMNTEAFF
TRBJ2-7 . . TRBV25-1 TGTGCCAGCAGTGCCCCGGAGACAATCTACGAGCAGTACTTC CASSAPETIYEQYF
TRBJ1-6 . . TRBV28 TGTGCCAGCAGTTTATTTGGGGACCTTATGAGCTCCTATAATTCACCCCTCCACTTT CASSLFGDLMSSYNSPLHF
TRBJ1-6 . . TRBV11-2 TGTGCCAGCAGCGTCAGGGTTGATTCACCCCTCCACTTT CASSVRVDSPLHF
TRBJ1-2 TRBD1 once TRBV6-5 TGTGCCAGCAGTTACCCGGGACAGGGAAATGGCTACACCTTC CASSYPGQGNGYTF
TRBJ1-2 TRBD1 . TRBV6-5 TGTGCCAGCAGTCGGGACAGCTTCTATGGCTACACCTTC CASSRDSFYGYTF
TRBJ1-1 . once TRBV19 TGTGCCAGTAGGGCAGGGCTGAACACTGAAGCTTTCTTT CASRAGLNTEAFF
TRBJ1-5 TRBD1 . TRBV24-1 TGTGCCACCAGTGATTCCCTGACAGGGGGCCTTCAGCCCCAGCATTTT CATSDSLTGGLQPQHF
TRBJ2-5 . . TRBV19 TGTGCCCTAACCAGGGGAGGTAAGGAGACCCAGTACTTC CALTRGGKETQYF
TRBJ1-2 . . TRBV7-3 TGTGCCAGCAGCTTTGGCAACGAGGTGGCTGGCTACACCTTC CASSFGNEVAGYTF
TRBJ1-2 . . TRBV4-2 TGTGCCAGCAGCCAAGATTTAGGGAGCGGCTACACCTTC CASSQDLGSGYTF
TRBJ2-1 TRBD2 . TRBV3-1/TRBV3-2 TGTGCCAGCAGCCAAGGAAAACTAGCGGGAGCGGATGAGCAGTTCTTC CASSQGKLAGADEQFF
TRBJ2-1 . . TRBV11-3 TGTGCCAGCAGCGGTCTAGCTTCCTACAATGAGCAGTTCTTC CASSGLASYNEQFF
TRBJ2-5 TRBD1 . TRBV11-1 TGTGCCAGCAGCTCGTGGCCCGACAGGGAAGGAGAGACCCAGTACTTC CASSSWPDREGETQYF
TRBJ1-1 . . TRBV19 TGTGCCAGTAAGGACCAGAACACTGAAGCTTTCTTT CASKDQNTEAFF
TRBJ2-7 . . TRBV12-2 TGTGCAAGTCGCTTGCAACGTCTAGGTTCGGGCGAGCAGTACTTC CASRLQRLGSGEQYF
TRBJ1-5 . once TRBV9 TGTGCCAGCAGCGCCTTTGGCGCGGCCAATCAGCCCCAGCATTTT CASSAFGAANQPQHF
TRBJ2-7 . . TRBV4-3 TGCGCCAGCAGCCAAGACTGGGGACTCACCCGAGACGAGCAGTACTTC CASSQDWGLTRDEQYF